Listed below are T cell receptor beta chains from one sample, sequenced in a study of control samples from healthy donors and cancer patients. Clones were sequenced by immunoSEQ multiplex PCR, and TCRdb holds only the in-frame ones, with some missing. The sample includes 90,000 to 120,000 clones, approximately 84% of them seen just once. The sequenced sample was blood. The receptor source for this set is a man younger than 35 in good health. Both conserved end residues are part of each CDR3. D genes are given only for firm matches. Some rows have no size entry. The others give once, few or many, or a class for an expanded clone.

V gene: TRBV6-5; clone size: .; J gene: TRBJ1-5; D gene: .; CDR3 DNA: TGTGCCAGCAGTTACTCGTATGGATCTAGCAATCAGCCCCAGCATTTT; CDR3 protein: CASSYSYGSSNQPQHF
V gene: TRBV29-1; clone size: .; J gene: TRBJ1-2; D gene: .; CDR3 DNA: TGCAGCGTTGAAGAGGTCCCTTATGGCTACACCTTC; CDR3 protein: CSVEEVPYGYTF
V gene: TRBV2; clone size: once; J gene: TRBJ1-2; D gene: TRBD1; CDR3 DNA: TGTGCCAGCAGTGACGGACAGGGGCCTTCTCCCGGCTATGACTATGGCTACACCTTC; CDR3 protein: CASSDGQGPSPGYDYGYTF
V gene: TRBV20-1; clone size: .; J gene: TRBJ2-5; D gene: .; CDR3 DNA: TGCAGTGCTAGGGACCTTCGGACCCAGTACTTC; CDR3 protein: CSARDLRTQYF
V gene: TRBV9; clone size: .; J gene: TRBJ1-3; D gene: .; CDR3 DNA: TGTGCCAGCAGCGTAGCTACCGTGGGACCATACTCTGGAAACACCATATATTTT; CDR3 protein: CASSVATVGPYSGNTIYF
V gene: TRBV11-1; clone size: .; J gene: TRBJ2-7; D gene: TRBD1; CDR3 DNA: TGTGCCAGCAGCAACCGGGACAGGGGGTACGAGCAGTACTTC; CDR3 protein: CASSNRDRGYEQYF
V gene: TRBV5-1; clone size: .; J gene: TRBJ1-6; D gene: TRBD1; CDR3 DNA: TGCGCCACCAGTCGGGACAGTCGGGTTAATTCACCCCTCCACTTT; CDR3 protein: CATSRDSRVNSPLHF
V gene: TRBV7-7; clone size: .; J gene: TRBJ2-1; D gene: TRBD1; CDR3 DNA: TGTGCCAGCAGCCAGGGGACAGGGGGGTATGAGCAGTTCTTC; CDR3 protein: CASSQGTGGYEQFF
V gene: TRBV7-8; clone size: .; J gene: TRBJ2-1; D gene: .; CDR3 DNA: TGTGCCAGCAGTTCCCCCAACTGGAGGAATGAGCAGTTCTTC; CDR3 protein: CASSSPNWRNEQFF
V gene: TRBV13; clone size: .; J gene: TRBJ2-6; D gene: .; CDR3 DNA: TGTGCCAGCAGCGACAGGGGTCGGGGGGCTGGGGCCAACGTCCTGACTTTC; CDR3 protein: CASSDRGRGAGANVLTF
V gene: TRBV25-1; clone size: once; J gene: TRBJ2-2; D gene: .; CDR3 DNA: TGTGCCAGCATCCAGGGCGACACCGGGGAGCTGTTTTTT; CDR3 protein: CASIQGDTGELFF
V gene: TRBV29-1; clone size: .; J gene: TRBJ2-2; D gene: TRBD2; CDR3 DNA: TGCAGCGTTGAAATAGCGGGGGTCTCAAACACCGGGGAGCTGTTTTTT; CDR3 protein: CSVEIAGVSNTGELFF
V gene: TRBV2; clone size: .; J gene: TRBJ2-5; D gene: .; CDR3 DNA: TGTGCCAGCAGCCTAACAGGGTTAGGGGGAGAGACCCAGTACTTC; CDR3 protein: CASSLTGLGGETQYF
V gene: TRBV7-9; clone size: .; J gene: TRBJ2-2; D gene: TRBD1; CDR3 DNA: TGTGCCAGCAGCCCACAGGGGATTAGGACCGGGGAGCTGTTTTTT; CDR3 protein: CASSPQGIRTGELFF
V gene: TRBV25-1; clone size: few; J gene: TRBJ2-2; D gene: TRBD1; CDR3 DNA: TGTGCCAGCAGTCTAGGGACAGATAACACCGGGGAGCTGTTTTTT; CDR3 protein: CASSLGTDNTGELFF
V gene: TRBV4-3; clone size: .; J gene: TRBJ1-5; D gene: TRBD1; CDR3 DNA: TGCGCCAGCATTGTACCGGGACAGGGACGGTGCAATCAGCCCCAGCATTTT; CDR3 protein: CASIVPGQGRCNQPQHF
V gene: TRBV27; clone size: .; J gene: TRBJ1-5; D gene: .; CDR3 DNA: TGTGCCAGCAGTTTTAACTTTGGTCAGCCCCAGCATTTT; CDR3 protein: CASSFNFGQPQHF
V gene: TRBV6-6; clone size: .; J gene: TRBJ1-6; D gene: .; CDR3 DNA: TGTGCCAGCAGTTACGGGCCCAATTCACCCCTCCACTTT; CDR3 protein: CASSYGPNSPLHF
V gene: TRBV6-1; clone size: once; J gene: TRBJ1-6; D gene: .; CDR3 DNA: TGTGCCAGCAGTGAAGTAAATCGCCTCTATAATTCACCCCTCCACTTT; CDR3 protein: CASSEVNRLYNSPLHF
V gene: TRBV5-1; clone size: .; J gene: TRBJ2-5; D gene: .; CDR3 DNA: TGCGCCAGCAGCCCGTACAAGGGGCTTCCTGGTGAGACCCAGTACTTC; CDR3 protein: CASSPYKGLPGETQYF
V gene: TRBV18; clone size: .; J gene: TRBJ2-2; D gene: TRBD2; CDR3 DNA: TGTGCCAGCTCACCAGCGGGGGTCCCCGGGGAGCTGTTTTTT; CDR3 protein: CASSPAGVPGELFF
V gene: TRBV18; clone size: once; J gene: TRBJ1-1; D gene: .; CDR3 DNA: TGTGCCAGCTCACCCGCTAGGGACACTGAAGCTTTCTTT; CDR3 protein: CASSPARDTEAFF
V gene: TRBV20-1; clone size: .; J gene: TRBJ2-7; D gene: TRBD1; CDR3 DNA: TGCAGTGCTAGTCCATCTGGGGACAGGGGCTCCTACGAGCAGTACTTC; CDR3 protein: CSASPSGDRGSYEQYF
V gene: TRBV2; clone size: once; J gene: TRBJ2-1; D gene: TRBD1; CDR3 DNA: TGTGCCAGCAGTCGGCGGGACAGGGTAGGCAATGAGCAGTTCTTC; CDR3 protein: CASSRRDRVGNEQFF
V gene: TRBV24-1; clone size: .; J gene: TRBJ1-5; D gene: .; CDR3 DNA: TGTGCCACCAGTGTTGCAGGGAGTTATCAGCCCCAGCATTTT; CDR3 protein: CATSVAGSYQPQHF
V gene: TRBV2; clone size: few; J gene: TRBJ1-2; D gene: .; CDR3 DNA: TGTGCCAGCATCCGAGAAGGGGGTGGTGGCTACACCTTC; CDR3 protein: CASIREGGGGYTF
V gene: TRBV7-9; clone size: few; J gene: TRBJ1-1; D gene: .; CDR3 DNA: TGTGCCAGCAGCTCGGACAAACACAAAAACACTGAAGCTTTCTTT; CDR3 protein: CASSSDKHKNTEAFF
V gene: TRBV12-3/TRBV12-4; clone size: .; J gene: TRBJ1-4; D gene: .; CDR3 DNA: TGTGCCAGCAGTTTTGAGGTTCATGAAAAACTGTTTTTT; CDR3 protein: CASSFEVHEKLFF
V gene: TRBV6-6; clone size: .; J gene: TRBJ2-7; D gene: .; CDR3 DNA: TGTGCCAGCCGTCTGGATCGACCTCGTCCTTCTCAGAAGGACGTAGTGTTCTACGAGCAGTACTTC; CDR3 protein: CASRLDRPRPSQKDVVFYEQYF
V gene: TRBV27; clone size: .; J gene: TRBJ1-2; D gene: .; CDR3 DNA: TGTGCCAGCAGGGCCGCTGGGGGCACCTACGGCTACACCTTC; CDR3 protein: CASRAAGGTYGYTF
V gene: TRBV19; clone size: .; J gene: TRBJ2-2; D gene: .; CDR3 DNA: TGTGCCAGTAGTATCGAGGCGCAGGTAGCGTGGGAGCTGTTTTTT; CDR3 protein: CASSIEAQVAWELFF
V gene: TRBV14; clone size: .; J gene: TRBJ1-6; D gene: .; CDR3 DNA: TGTGCCAGCAGCCGCCAGCCGGGGGGGTATAATTCACCCCTCCACTTT; CDR3 protein: CASSRQPGGYNSPLHF
V gene: TRBV12-3/TRBV12-4; clone size: .; J gene: TRBJ2-7; D gene: .; CDR3 DNA: TGTGCCAGCAGTTCTTACTACGAGCAGTACTTC; CDR3 protein: CASSSYYEQYF
V gene: TRBV5-1; clone size: once; J gene: TRBJ2-1; D gene: .; CDR3 DNA: TGCGCCAGCAGCTTGGCCGGGACCTCCTCATTCTTC; CDR3 protein: CASSLAGTSSFF
V gene: TRBV28; clone size: .; J gene: TRBJ1-3; D gene: .; CDR3 DNA: TGTGCCAGCAGCTGGGCACAGCAATCTGGAAACACCATATATTTT; CDR3 protein: CASSWAQQSGNTIYF
V gene: TRBV27; clone size: .; J gene: TRBJ1-2; D gene: .; CDR3 DNA: TGTGCCAGCAGCGACACCTCTTATGGCTACACCTTC; CDR3 protein: CASSDTSYGYTF
V gene: TRBV6-5; clone size: .; J gene: TRBJ2-3; D gene: TRBD1; CDR3 DNA: TGTGCCAGCATCTTACAGGGGGGTTGGGGTACGCAGTATTTT; CDR3 protein: CASILQGGWGTQYF